This T cell receptor (beta chain) was captured in a study of T-cell reconstitution after alpha-beta-depleted transplantation in children. The CDR3 totals 16 residues. The ends lost 6 bases at V and 3 bases at J; junction bases unmatched: 14. This clonotype was counted between two and nine times. Unique molecular identifiers were incorporated into the prepared TCRbeta library. TCRdb reprocessed the PCR reads with MiXCR, giving one entry per CDR3 protein. The sample holds about 600,000 distinct CDR3 sequences, 20% to 25% seen once. V usage is TRBV12-3 or TRBV12-4 and J usage is TRBJ2-7; TRBD2 matches at 7 bases. This sample comprised PBMCs, mostly from graft donor cells, obtained 360 days after TCRalphabeta/CD19-depleted stem cell transplant. The sequence came from a boy under two years old who had a stem cell transplant for acute myeloid leukemia, so the T cells may come from the graft donor. The CDR3 loop is CASSLREGTGLYEQYF. CDR3 DNA sequence: TGTGCCAGCAGCCTTAGGGAGGGAACAGGTCTCTACGAGCAGTACTTC.